Below, 10 T cell receptor beta chains from the same sample are listed, as sequenced in a study of T-cell reconstitution after alpha-beta-depleted transplantation in children. A TCRbeta library incorporating unique molecular identifiers was prepared. Each CDR3 protein is one row after TCRdb ran MiXCR on the PCR reads. Of about 270,000 distinct CDR3 sequences listed, over 8% are singletons. The source was PBMCs from the stem cell graft donor, collected from the stem cell graft. The source is a human donor who donated a stem cell graft to a child with SCID.

The table lists this clonotype with a few counts. The V gene is TRBV2, the J gene TRBJ2-2; possibly TRBD1 for D (6 bases). Germline V lookup: CDR1 SNHLY, CDR2 FYNNEI. This CDR3 is built from 17 residues. Trimming removed 6 bases at V and 5 bases at J, with 22 bases between. CDR3 loop: CASSRDRLVAVTGELFF. The CDR3 nucleotides are TGTGCCAGCAGCCGAGACAGGTTGGTCGCAGTTACCGGGGAGCTGTTTTTT.

This clonotype appeared many times. The V call is TRBV6-1, the J call TRBJ2-2, with a tentative D call TRBD1 (5 bases). V dropped 10 bases and J dropped 1 base, with 10 bases sitting between them. There are 13 residues in the CDR3. From germline, CDR1 is MNHNS and CDR2 SASEGT. For the CDR3, the DNA is TGTGCCACCCGTGACAGGAACACCGGGGAGCTGTTTTTT. Protein: CATRDRNTGELFF.

This clonotype was seen a handful of times. The chain has TRBV27 and TRBJ1-5; D is ambiguous. The germline gives CDR1 MNHEY, CDR2 SMNVEV (reference sequence). The CDR3 has 12 amino acids. V lost 5 bases to trimming and J lost 8 bases, with 10 bases between them. Here the CDR3 reads CASSPFGEPQHF. CDR3 nucleotides: TGTGCCAGCAGTCCCTTCGGGGAGCCCCAGCATTTT.

This clonotype has ten or more counts. V usage is TRBV7-8 and J usage is TRBJ2-1; no firm D call. The CDR3 consists of 8 residues. V lost 5 bases to trimming and J lost 15 bases, with 5 bases between them. Germline V gene lookup returns CDR1 SGHVS and CDR2 FQNEAQ. The CDR3 coding sequence is TGTGCCAGCAGCCCCTGGTTCTTC. It is translated as CASSPWFF.

This clonotype was detected a few times. V gene TRBV10-3 combines with J gene TRBJ1-5, with 7 bases matching TRBD1. Germline CDR1 is ENHRY and CDR2 is SYGVKD. The V and J ends lost 6 bases and 4 bases, in that order; junction bases with no gene match: 6. CDR3 length: 14 amino acids. The CDR3 DNA follows: TGTGCCATCAGCCCGGGACAGAAAAATCAGCCCCAGCATTTT. This translates into CAISPGQKNQPQHF.

V and J are TRBV7-9 and TRBJ2-5; D uncertain. This CDR3 contains 13 residues. Deletions cut 3 bases from V and 5 bases from J, with 10 bases between. Germline V gene lookup returns CDR1 SEHNR and CDR2 FQNEAQ (reference sequence). The CDR3 coding sequence is TGTGCCAGCAGCTTCACAGTTTATGAGACCCAGTACTTC. This encodes CASSFTVYETQYF. Using reference TRBV7-9 and TRBJ2-5 for the parts outside the CDR3, the full variable domain is DTGVSQNPRHKITKRGQNVTFRCDPISEHNRLYWYRQTLGQGPEFLTYFQNEAQLEKSRLLSDRFSAERPKGSFSTLEIQRTEQGDSAMYLCASSFTVYETQYFGPGTRLLVL.

The gene calls are TRBV6-1 and TRBJ2-3; TRBD2 matches 15 bases. The length of the CDR3 is 18 residues. Germline assignment: CDR1 MNHNS and CDR2 SASEGT. V lost 6 bases to trimming and J lost 7 bases; unmatched junction nucleotides: 14. This chain's CDR3 is CASRLRTSGGASIHTQYF. CDR3 DNA: TGTGCCAGCAGACTACGGACTAGCGGGGGGGCCTCAATTCATACGCAGTATTTT.

This clonotype was found a few times. The V and J genes are TRBV15 and TRBJ2-1; 12 bases are shared with TRBD2. Unmatched junction bases numbered 9, after V lost 7 bases and J lost 8 bases. This CDR3 comprises 15 residues. The germline V gene has CDR1 LNHNV and CDR2 YYDKDF (reference sequence). The CDR3 loop reads CATKQTSGGVDEQFF. CDR3 bases: TGTGCCACCAAGCAGACTAGCGGGGGAGTCGATGAGCAGTTCTTC.

This clonotype was observed a handful of times. The DNA of the CDR3 is TGCAGTCTGAGCCCAGCCATGAAAGAAGCTTTCTTT. Residues: CSLSPAMKEAFF. The V gene is TRBV20-1, the J gene TRBJ1-1; D ambiguous. The CDR3 extends over 12 amino acids. Germline assignment: CDR1 DFQATT and CDR2 SNEGSKA (reference sequence). The V end was cut by 8 bases, the J end by 8 bases, with 18 bases between.

This clonotype appeared many times. This chain connects TRBV12-3 or TRBV12-4 to TRBJ2-1; D not certain. The V and J ends lost 2 bases and 8 bases respectively, with 7 bases between them. This CDR3 is built from 12 residues. CDR3: CASSLNDYEQFF. In DNA, the CDR3 is TGTGCCAGCAGTTTAAACGACTATGAGCAGTTCTTC.